This TCR beta chain was found in a study of glioma-infiltrating T cells after dendritic cell vaccination. In the study overall: Samples are from glioblastoma patients in Phase I and II dendritic cell vaccine trials.

After removal of 0 bases from V and 5 bases from J, the junction contained 8 bases not matched to a gene. The length of the CDR3 is 16 residues. Germline CDR1 is SGDLS and CDR2 is YYNGEE. TCRdb's copy holds only in-frame clones and misses some; the assay was immunoSEQ multiplex PCR. This sample has about 92,000 clones, with 65% to 90% found just once. Fresh-frozen tumor tissue and more than two years of survival data were available for all. Blood PBMC samples: pre-vaccination, two weeks post third vaccination, and at tumor progression. The sequence was collected from a human donor with glioblastoma. This specimen consisted of blood, obtained before dendritic cell vaccination. The V gene is TRBV9, the J gene TRBJ2-5; 9 nucleotides align to TRBD2. The CDR3 spells CASSVVPAGGHETQYF. DNA for the CDR3: TGTGCCAGCAGCGTAGTTCCGGCGGGGGGGCACGAGACCCAGTACTTC.